These 32 T cell receptor beta chains were sequenced from one sample in a study of T cell repertoires in cytomegalovirus infection. MiXCR, run by TCRdb on the reads, gives a single entry per CDR3 protein. The table lists hundreds of thousands of distinct CDR3 sequences, roughly 30% of them singletons. Their antigens remain unidentified. This specimen was cultured CD8+ T cells from PBMCs, taken from culture after CMV antigen stimulation. These receptors were obtained from a human donor in good health (CMV status not recorded). Some clones in this sample may be carry-over from other donors' samples.

This clonotype came up many times. The chain's CDR3 is CASSLMGGFYNEQFF. As DNA, the CDR3 is TGTGCCAGCAGTTTAATGGGGGGCTTCTACAATGAGCAGTTCTTC. The gene calls are TRBV12-3 or TRBV12-4 and TRBJ2-1; TRBD1 or TRBD2 may be the D gene (6 bases each). Trimming pared 2 bases from V and 3 bases from J, leaving 11 bases between. This CDR3 has 15 amino acids.

The sample holds a few counts of this clonotype. The J gene is TRBJ1-1, the V gene TRBV4-1; D unclear. The germline V gene encodes CDR1 MGHRA and CDR2 YSYEKL. Trimming took 1 base from V and 1 from J, leaving 13 bases between them. This CDR3 is built from 16 residues. CDR3 nucleotides: TGCGCCAGCAGCCAAGGGGCGGGCGACTCGAACACTGAAGCTTTCTTT. It codes for CASSQGAGDSNTEAFF.

DNA for the CDR3: TGTGCCAGCAGTTCTCAGTGGAGGGACGAGCAGTACGTC. Protein sequence: CASSSQWRDEQYV. The gene calls are TRBV27 and TRBJ2-7, with a tentative D call TRBD2 (6 bases). The germline CDR1 and CDR2 sequences are MNHEY and SMNVEV (reference sequence). CDR3 length: 13 amino acids. V was trimmed by 4 bases and J by 5 bases, leaving 12 bases between them.

This clonotype was counted a single time. The chain carries TRBV20-1 and TRBJ2-7; no clear D. Trimming took off 3 bases at V and 2 bases at J, with 14 bases between the two ends. The CDR3 runs to 14 residues. From germline, CDR1 is DFQATT and CDR2 SNEGSKA (reference sequence). The CDR3 loop reads CSASGVTSPYEQYV. In DNA form, the CDR3 reads TGCAGTGCTAGTGGCGTTACCTCCCCCTACGAGCAGTACGTC.

In its sample, this clonotype was seen a few times. The chain is built from TRBV6-6 and TRBJ1-2; a weak D match, TRBD1 (5 bases). Trimming left V 4 bases short and J 2 bases short, with 14 bases between. Looked up from germline, CDR1 is MNHNY and CDR2 is SVGAGI (reference sequence). CDR3 length: 15 residues. This CDR3 is CASSSLLTDNYGYTF. CDR3 bases: TGTGCCAGCAGTTCCTTACTGACAGACAACTATGGCTACACCTTC.

The chain carries TRBV27 and TRBJ1-1, with 7 positions matching TRBD1. This CDR3 has 15 amino acids. Germline CDR1 reads MNHEY; CDR2 reads SMNVEV (reference sequence). V shed 5 bases and J 1 base; nucleotides not matched to a gene: 7. CDR3 bases: TGTGCCAGCAGTGAGGACAGGTACCCGAACACTGAAGCTTTCTTT. Translation gives CASSEDRYPNTEAFF.

This clonotype was observed a single time. J is TRBJ2-7 and V is TRBV6-6; D unresolved. The CDR3 contains 13 residues. CDR1 is MNHNY and CDR2 is SVGAGI in the germline V gene (reference sequence). V gave up 5 bases and J gave up 2 bases, with 10 bases separating them. Here the CDR3 DNA reads TGTGCCAGCAGTAACCCGCCCGCCTACGAGCAGTACGTC. Its protein is CASSNPPAYEQYV.

This clonotype appeared a few times. The rearrangement joins TRBV15 to TRBJ2-7; D remains unclear. Trimming cost V 0 bases and J 12 bases, with 12 bases left between them. Germline V gene lookup returns CDR1 LNHNV and CDR2 YYDKDF (reference sequence). This CDR3 has 12 residues. The CDR3 is CATSRDRTGLYF. CDR3 in DNA: TGTGCCACCAGCAGAGATCGTACGGGTCTGTACTTC.

The rearrangement joins TRBV6-2 or TRBV6-3 to TRBJ1-4; the D gene is possibly TRBD1 (5 bases). This CDR3 spans 14 amino acids. The V end lost 2 bases, the J end lost 7 bases, and 11 bases lay between the germline ends. From germline, CDR1 is MNHEY and CDR2 SVGEGT. The DNA of the CDR3 is TGTGCCAGCAGTTACGGACACCTGGGTGAAAAACTGTTTTTT. It is translated as CASSYGHLGEKLFF.

The rearrangement joins TRBV7-9 to TRBJ1-1, with unresolved D. V lost 5 bases, J lost 2 bases, and 9 bases lay in between. The CDR3 length is 13 residues. Looked up from germline, CDR1 is SEHNR and CDR2 is FQNEAQ (reference sequence). CDR3 residues: CASSPELNTEAFF. CDR3 nucleotide sequence: TGTGCCAGCAGCCCCGAACTAAACACTGAAGCTTTCTTT.

The V and J genes are TRBV6-6 and TRBJ2-7, with 8 nucleotides matching TRBD2. There are 11 residues in the CDR3. Per germline, CDR1 MNHNY and CDR2 SVGAGI (reference sequence). With 8 bases clipped from V and 5 bases from J, the junction kept 2 bases outside the gene matches. CDR3 loop: CASRAGDEQYV. In DNA, the CDR3 is TGTGCCAGCCGAGCGGGGGACGAGCAGTACGTC.

This chain joins TRBV4-1 and TRBJ2-1; 8 nucleotides line up with TRBD2. This CDR3 has 15 residues. From germline, CDR1 is MGHRA and CDR2 YSYEKL. V trimming: 4 bases; J trimming: 10 bases; junction bases outside the gene matches: 12. CDR3 sequence: CASSPAAGVFGEQFF. The CDR3 DNA is TGCGCCAGCAGCCCTGCAGCGGGGGTTTTTGGGGAGCAGTTCTTC.

The J gene is TRBJ2-7, the V gene TRBV28; tentative D call: TRBD1 (6 bases). The length of the CDR3 is 16 residues. V shed 3 bases and J shed 5 bases, with 20 bases lying between them. The germline V gene encodes CDR1 MDHEN and CDR2 SYDVKM. Written as DNA, the CDR3 is TGTGCCAGCAGTTTGGCTCTCTCTGACAGGCCGCACGAGCAGTACGTC. It codes for CASSLALSDRPHEQYV.

The chain links TRBV19 to TRBJ2-1; D is unclear. V was clipped by 10 bases and J by 0 bases, with 16 bases between them. This CDR3 spans 15 amino acids. Germline lookup yields CDR1 LNHDA and CDR2 SQIVND (reference sequence). This CDR3 reads CATAPDVSSYNEQFF. The CDR3 DNA follows: TGTGCCACCGCCCCGGACGTTAGCTCCTACAATGAGCAGTTCTTC. Full variable domain (remainder filled in from reference TRBV19 and TRBJ2-1): DGGITQSPKYLFRKEGQNVTLSCEQNLNHDAMYWYRQDPGQGLRLIYYSQIVNDFQKGDIAEGYSVSREKKESFPLTVTSAQKNPTAFYLCATAPDVSSYNEQFFGPGTRLTVL.

This clonotype occurred a few times. The gene calls are TRBV27 and TRBJ2-3, with 10 positions matching TRBD1. The CDR3 has 16 amino acids. The J segment lost 2 bases and the V segment lost 6 bases, leaving 8 bases of the junction unmatched. The V gene's germline CDR1 is MNHEY and CDR2 SMNVEV (reference sequence). The CDR3 reads CASRLSGTGDTDTQYF. The CDR3 nucleotides are TGTGCCAGCAGGCTATCCGGGACAGGGGACACAGATACGCAGTATTTT.

J is TRBJ2-3 and V is TRBV2, with D perhaps matching TRBD1 (5 bases). The CDR3 runs to 13 residues. Per germline, CDR1 SNHLY and CDR2 FYNNEI. Trimming left V 10 bases short and J 2 bases short, with 13 bases between. The CDR3 DNA follows: TGTGCCACTATTTTACAGGCCACAGATACGCAGTATTTT. It is translated as CATILQATDTQYF. The whole variable domain, remainder taken from reference TRBV2 and TRBJ2-3, is EPEVTQTPSHQVTQMGQEVILRCVPISNHLYFYWYRQILGQKVEFLVSFYNNEISEKSEIFDDQFSVERPDGSNFTLKIRSTKLEDSAMYFCATILQATDTQYFGPGTRLTVL.

The chain has TRBV6-5 and TRBJ1-3, with 10 bases that match TRBD1. The germline V gene has CDR1 MNHEY and CDR2 SVGAGI. The CDR3 is 16 residues long. V was clipped by 5 bases and J by 4 bases; unmatched bases: 8. CDR3 residues: CASSDRGLISGNTIYF. The CDR3 DNA is TGTGCCAGCAGTGACAGGGGGCTGATCTCGGGAAACACCATATATTTT.

This clonotype was detected a few times. This rearrangement joins TRBV6-5 to TRBJ2-4, with D uncertain. The CDR3 has 12 amino acids. CDR1 is MNHEY, CDR2 SVGAGI, per germline. The germline V and J ends were trimmed by 7 bases and 8 bases, with 12 bases remaining between them. CDR3 in DNA: TGTGCCAGCACCAATTCCATAGACATTCAGTACTTC. Translation: CASTNSIDIQYF.

This clonotype was observed a handful of times. The rearrangement links TRBV12-3 or TRBV12-4 to TRBJ2-2, with D possibly called TRBD1 or TRBD2 (7 bases each). The CDR3 loop spans 17 amino acids. The V end was cut by 10 bases, the J end by 4 bases, with 25 bases between. The CDR3 loop reads CAIPRREGAGGTGELFF. The DNA for the CDR3 is TGTGCCATCCCGAGAAGGGAGGGGGCCGGGGGCACCGGGGAGCTGTTTTTT.

This chain uses TRBV12-3 or TRBV12-4 with TRBJ2-3; D tentatively reads TRBD1 or TRBD2 (5 bases each). Trimming shortened V by 5 bases and J by 3 bases, and 18 bases separated the two germline ends. The CDR3 is 16 residues long. The CDR3 loop reads CASSPGPYLETDTQYF. The CDR3 bases are TGTGCCAGCAGTCCGGGACCCTATCTAGAAACAGATACGCAGTATTTT.

The J gene is TRBJ1-1, the V gene TRBV29-1; D is unclear. CDR3 length equals 11 residues. V was shortened by 6 bases and J by 1 base, with 6 bases between the two germline ends. Germline CDR1 reads SQVTM; CDR2 reads ANQGSEA. The CDR3 region is CSVPGNTEAFF. CDR3 nucleotides: TGCAGCGTCCCGGGGAACACTGAAGCTTTCTTT.

The chain joins TRBV3-1 to TRBJ1-2; the D is unclear. The CDR3 has 14 residues. Trimming stripped 4 bases from V and 7 bases from J, with 16 bases between. The germline CDR1 and CDR2 sequences are LGHDT and YNNKEL (reference sequence). The CDR3 loop is CASSPSREASGYTF. DNA of the CDR3: TGTGCCAGCAGCCCGAGCCGGGAGGCGAGTGGCTACACCTTC.

This clonotype came up a few times. The gene calls are TRBV19 and TRBJ1-2; D unresolved. Germline-derived CDR1 and CDR2 are LNHDA and SQIVND (reference sequence). The V and J ends lost 7 bases and 5 bases respectively, with 11 bases between them. There are 12 residues in the CDR3. CDR3 nucleotide sequence: TGTGCCAGTATCTCTGAGGGATATGGCTACACCTTC. Translating gives CASISEGYGYTF. The variable domain in full, with the rest retrieved from reference TRBV19 and TRBJ1-2, is DGGITQSPKYLFRKEGQNVTLSCEQNLNHDAMYWYRQDPGQGLRLIYYSQIVNDFQKGDIAEGYSVSREKKESFPLTVTSAQKNPTAFYLCASISEGYGYTFGSGTRLTVV.

The rearrangement joins TRBV7-8 to TRBJ2-1, with 9 bases identical to TRBD1. Germline V gene lookup returns CDR1 SGHVS and CDR2 FQNEAQ. With 5 bases clipped from V and 9 bases from J, the junction kept 5 bases outside the gene matches. The CDR3 spans 13 residues. The CDR3 loop is CASSIDRGSEQFF. CDR3 sequence (DNA): TGTGCCAGCAGCATAGACAGGGGGAGTGAGCAGTTCTTC.

The rearrangement joins TRBV7-9 to TRBJ2-1; 9 nucleotides agree with TRBD2. This CDR3 spans 16 amino acids. CDR1 is SEHNR, CDR2 FQNEAQ, per germline (reference sequence). Trimming cost V 5 bases and J 8 bases; bases outside gene matches: 13. CDR3: CASSPLGGGEKDEQFF. CDR3 DNA sequence: TGTGCCAGCAGCCCCCTTGGCGGGGGGGAGAAAGATGAGCAGTTCTTC.

This clonotype has a count of ten or more. The V gene is TRBV6-2 or TRBV6-3, the J gene TRBJ1-1; possible D gene TRBD1, 5 bases. CDR3 size: 14 residues. CDR1 MNHEY and CDR2 SVGEGT come from the germline V gene. The germline V and J ends were trimmed by 4 bases and 5 bases, with 14 bases remaining between them. DNA for the CDR3: TGTGCCAGCAGTTCGACAGTTTTCTTGACTGAAGCTTTCTTT. Protein product: CASSSTVFLTEAFF.

Worth noting for this clonotype: At one boundary the junction diverges from the germline segment, which might be a read error. The chain uses TRBV7-9 and TRBJ2-2; D may correspond to TRBD1 or TRBD2 (5 bases each). CDR1 is SEHNR and CDR2 is FQNEAQ in the germline V gene (reference sequence). The CDR3 is made up of 15 amino acids. The DNA of the CDR3 is TGTGCCAGCAGCTTCGGCACAAAGGGGACCGGGGAGCAGTTTTTT. Amino acids: CASSFGTKGTGEQFF. Full variable domain (rest looked up from reference TRBV7-9 and TRBJ2-2): DTGVSQNPRHKITKRGQNVTFRCDPISEHNRLYWYRQTLGQGPEFLTYFQNEAQLEKSRLLSDRFSAERPKGSFSTLEIQRTEQGDSAMYLCASSFGTKGTGEQFFGEGSRLTVL.

The chain employs TRBV27 and TRBJ2-1, with D possibly called TRBD1 or TRBD2 (5 bases each). Germline values: CDR1 MNHEY, CDR2 SMNVEV (reference sequence). Trimming removed 3 bases at V and 9 bases at J, with 15 bases between. The CDR3 is 14 residues long. The CDR3: CASSFGSGQGEQFF. The CDR3 DNA reads TGTGCCAGCAGTTTTGGTTCGGGGCAGGGTGAGCAGTTCTTC.

This clonotype was counted only a few times. V and J are TRBV12-3 or TRBV12-4 and TRBJ1-1, with 9 positions matching TRBD1. V lost 2 bases to trimming and J lost 6 bases; unmatched junction nucleotides: 4. The CDR3 has 14 amino acids. The CDR3 sequence: CASSLSTGGAEAFF. CDR3 sequence (DNA): TGTGCCAGCAGTTTATCGACAGGGGGGGCTGAAGCTTTCTTT.

This clonotype was seen more than once but under ten times. CDR3 DNA sequence: TGTGCCAGCAGTTACCAGAGATCAGGGGGCTACACCGGGGAGCTGTTTTTT. Translation gives CASSYQRSGGYTGELFF. The rearrangement joins TRBV6-5 to TRBJ2-2; 8 positions match TRBD1. V shed 2 bases, J shed 3 bases, and the junction held 8 bases outside the gene matches. The germline V gene has CDR1 MNHEY and CDR2 SVGAGI. The CDR3 length is 17 residues.

The V and J genes are TRBV27 and TRBJ2-2; TRBD1 might be the D (6 bases). CDR1 and CDR2 (germline): MNHEY, SMNVEV (reference sequence). The CDR3 has 14 residues. Trimming stripped 4 bases from V and 7 bases from J, with 13 bases between. The CDR3 protein is CASSSHRVDGELFF. The CDR3 DNA sequence: TGTGCCAGCAGTTCACACAGGGTTGACGGGGAGCTGTTTTTT.

This clonotype was seen ten or more times. V gene TRBV12-5 combines with J gene TRBJ2-2, with 7 bases matching TRBD1. The CDR3 runs to 17 residues. Trimming at V came to 5 bases and at J to 3 bases, leaving 12 bases not matched to a gene. In germline, CDR1 is LGHNT, CDR2 FRNRAP. CDR3 residues: CASGPKRQGDYTGELFF. Written as DNA, the CDR3 is TGTGCTAGTGGTCCAAAACGACAGGGCGATTACACCGGGGAGCTGTTTTTT.